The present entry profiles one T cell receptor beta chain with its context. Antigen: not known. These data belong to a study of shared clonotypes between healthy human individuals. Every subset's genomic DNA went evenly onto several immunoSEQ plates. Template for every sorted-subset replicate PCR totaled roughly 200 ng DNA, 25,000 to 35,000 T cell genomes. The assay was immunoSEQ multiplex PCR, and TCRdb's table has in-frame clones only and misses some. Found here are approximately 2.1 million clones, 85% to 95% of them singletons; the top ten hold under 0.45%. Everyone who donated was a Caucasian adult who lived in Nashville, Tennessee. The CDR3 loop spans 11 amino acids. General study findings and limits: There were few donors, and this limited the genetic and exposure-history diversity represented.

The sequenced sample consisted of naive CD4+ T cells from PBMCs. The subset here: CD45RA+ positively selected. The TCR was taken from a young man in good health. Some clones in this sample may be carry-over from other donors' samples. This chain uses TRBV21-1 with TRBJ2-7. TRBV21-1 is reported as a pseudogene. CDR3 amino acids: CASSRDPNGYF. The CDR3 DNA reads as TGTGCCAGCAGCAGGGACCCTAATGGGTACTTC.